This T cell receptor beta chain was captured by sequencing in a study of blood T cell repertoires in COVID-19. The repertoire was sequenced with immunoSEQ multiplex PCR; TCRdb's copy has only in-frame clones and lacks some. The sample holds approximately 170,000 clones; approximately 80% are singletons and the top ten take approximately 5.4%. The sample consisted of PBMCs or T cells enriched from blood (not recorded which). The clonotype was recovered from a middle-aged man who had recovered from COVID-19.

CDR3 protein: CASSGTSGANTGELFF. CDR3 nucleotide sequence: TGTGCCAGCAGTGGGACTAGCGGGGCCAACACCGGGGAGCTGTTTTTT. This chain joins TRBV2 and TRBJ2-2; 12 bases align to TRBD2. J was trimmed by 2 bases and V by 4 bases; bases with no gene match: 2. CDR3 length: 16 residues. Germline V CDR1 and CDR2: SNHLY, FYNNEI.